The clone carrying this T cell receptor beta chain has ten or more counts. Its cognate antigen is unknown. This specimen belongs to a study of breast tumors, draining lymph nodes, adjacent tissues. TCRdb re-derived calls from the multiplex PCR reads in MiXCR, one entry per CDR3 protein. The sample includes roughly 110,000 distinct CDR3 sequences, 30% of them seen just once. CDR1 is SQVTM, CDR2 ANQGSEA, per germline. Unmatched junction bases numbered 14, after V lost 0 bases and J lost 3 bases. The CDR3 consists of 18 residues. Findings and caveats of the study: That most tumor T cells come from lymph nodes remained unproven.

The lymph nodes were axillary draining lymph nodes from breast cancer patients. Sequenced: axillary lymph node tissue. The chain joins TRBV29-1 to TRBJ2-3; TRBD2 matches at 8 bases. The sequence derives from a female donor with breast cancer. Some clones in this sample may be carry-over from other donors' samples. Here the CDR3 DNA reads TGCAGCGTTGAAGACCCGGTGGGGAGCGGGAGATTGACAGATACGCAGTATTTT. Translated, it gives CSVEDPVGSGRLTDTQYF.